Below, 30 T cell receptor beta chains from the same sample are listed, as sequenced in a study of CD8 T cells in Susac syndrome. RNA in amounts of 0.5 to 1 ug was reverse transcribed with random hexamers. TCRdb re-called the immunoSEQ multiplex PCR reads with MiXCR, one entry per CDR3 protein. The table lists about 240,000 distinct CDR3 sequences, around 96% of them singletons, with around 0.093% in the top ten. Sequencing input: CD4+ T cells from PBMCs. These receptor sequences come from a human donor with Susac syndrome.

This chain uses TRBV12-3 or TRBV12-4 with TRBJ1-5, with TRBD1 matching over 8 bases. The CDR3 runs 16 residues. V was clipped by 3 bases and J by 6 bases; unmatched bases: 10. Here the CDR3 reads CASSFRDRFLGQPQHF. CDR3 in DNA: TGTGCCAGCAGTTTCCGGGACAGGTTCCTTGGTCAGCCCCAGCATTTT.

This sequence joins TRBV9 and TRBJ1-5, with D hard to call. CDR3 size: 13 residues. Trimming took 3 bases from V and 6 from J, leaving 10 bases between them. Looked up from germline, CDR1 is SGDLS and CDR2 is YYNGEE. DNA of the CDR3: TGTGCCAGCAGCGGGCCCTTGGGTCAGCCCCAGCATTTT. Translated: CASSGPLGQPQHF. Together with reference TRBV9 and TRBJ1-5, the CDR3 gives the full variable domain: DSGVTQTPKHLITATGQRVTLRCSPRSGDLSVYWYQQSLDQGLQFLIQYYNGEERAKGNILERFSAQQFPDLHSELNLSSLELGDSALYFCASSGPLGQPQHFGDGTRLSIL.

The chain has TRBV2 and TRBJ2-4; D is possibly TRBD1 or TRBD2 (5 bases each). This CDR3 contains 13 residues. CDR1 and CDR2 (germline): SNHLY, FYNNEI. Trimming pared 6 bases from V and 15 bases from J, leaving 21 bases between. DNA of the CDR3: TGTGCCAGCAGGGATGACGGGGCAGGATCATGGTACTTC. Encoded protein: CASRDDGAGSWYF. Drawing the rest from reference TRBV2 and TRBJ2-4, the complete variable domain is EPEVTQTPSHQVTQMGQEVILRCVPISNHLYFYWYRQILGQKVEFLVSFYNNEISEKSEIFDDQFSVERPDGSNFTLKIRSTKLEDSAMYFCASRDDGAGSWYFGAGTRLSVL.

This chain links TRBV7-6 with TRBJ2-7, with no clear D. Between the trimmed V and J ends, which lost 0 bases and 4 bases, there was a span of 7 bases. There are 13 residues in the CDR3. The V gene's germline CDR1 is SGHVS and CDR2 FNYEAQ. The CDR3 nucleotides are TGTGCCAGCAGCTTAGCGAGAGGTTACGAGCAGTACTTC. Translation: CASSLARGYEQYF.

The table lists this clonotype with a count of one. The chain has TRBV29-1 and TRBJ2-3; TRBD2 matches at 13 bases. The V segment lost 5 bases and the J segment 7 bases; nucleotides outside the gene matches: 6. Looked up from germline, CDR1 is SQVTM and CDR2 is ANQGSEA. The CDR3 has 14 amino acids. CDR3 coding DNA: TGCAGCGTTAGTGGGACTAGCGGGACAAATACGCAGTATTTT. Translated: CSVSGTSGTNTQYF.

The CDR3, as DNA: TGTGCCAGCAGCTCCGGTGGGACTAGGGGGGAGCAGTACTTC. Translation: CASSSGGTRGEQYF. This chain uses TRBV7-3 with TRBJ2-7; 8 bases map to TRBD2. Germline V lookup: CDR1 SGHTA, CDR2 FQGTGA. The CDR3 totals 14 residues. J gave up 7 bases and V 4 bases, and 9 bases lay outside the gene matches.

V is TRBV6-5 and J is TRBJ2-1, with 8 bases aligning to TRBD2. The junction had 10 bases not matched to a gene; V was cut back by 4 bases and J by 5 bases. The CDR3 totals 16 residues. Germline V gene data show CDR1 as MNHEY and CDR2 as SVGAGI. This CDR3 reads CASSSTGLVYDNEQFF. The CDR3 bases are TGTGCCAGCAGTTCCACGGGACTAGTGTACGACAATGAGCAGTTCTTC.

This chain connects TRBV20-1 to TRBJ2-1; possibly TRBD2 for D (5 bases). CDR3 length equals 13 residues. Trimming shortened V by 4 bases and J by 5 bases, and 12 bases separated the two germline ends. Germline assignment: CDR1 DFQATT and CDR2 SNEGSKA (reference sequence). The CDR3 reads CSAKWERHNEQFF. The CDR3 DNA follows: TGCAGTGCTAAGTGGGAGCGGCACAATGAGCAGTTCTTC.

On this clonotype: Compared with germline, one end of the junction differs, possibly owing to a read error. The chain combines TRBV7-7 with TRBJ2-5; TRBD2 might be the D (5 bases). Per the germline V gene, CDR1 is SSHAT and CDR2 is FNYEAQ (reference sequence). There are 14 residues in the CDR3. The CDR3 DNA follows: TGTGCTAGCAGCTTATCCAGCGGTGTATGGACCCAGTACTTC. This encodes CASSLSSGVWTQYF.

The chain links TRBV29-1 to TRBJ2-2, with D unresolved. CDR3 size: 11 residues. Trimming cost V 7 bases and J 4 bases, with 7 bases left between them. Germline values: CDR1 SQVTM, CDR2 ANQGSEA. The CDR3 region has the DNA TGCAGCGGAGCGTTCACCGGGGAGCTGTTTTTT. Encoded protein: CSGAFTGELFF.

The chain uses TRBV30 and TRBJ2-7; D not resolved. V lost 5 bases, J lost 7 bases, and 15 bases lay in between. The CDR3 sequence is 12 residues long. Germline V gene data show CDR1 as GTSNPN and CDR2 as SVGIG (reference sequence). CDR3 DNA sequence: TGTGCCTGGGCCGCAGGTGCTTCGGAGCAGTACTTC. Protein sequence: CAWAAGASEQYF.

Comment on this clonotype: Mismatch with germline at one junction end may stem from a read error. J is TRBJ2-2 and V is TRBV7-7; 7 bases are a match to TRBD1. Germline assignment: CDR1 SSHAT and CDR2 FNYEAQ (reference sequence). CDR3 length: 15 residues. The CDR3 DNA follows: TGTGCTAGCAGCTTACGAAGGGGGCATACCGGGGAGCTGTTTTTT. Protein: CASSLRRGHTGELFF.

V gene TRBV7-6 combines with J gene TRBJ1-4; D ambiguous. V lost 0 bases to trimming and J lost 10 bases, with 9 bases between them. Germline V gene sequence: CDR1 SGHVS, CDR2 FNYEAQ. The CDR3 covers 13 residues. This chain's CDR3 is CASSLASLRKLFF. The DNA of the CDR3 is TGTGCCAGCAGCTTAGCGAGTTTAAGAAAACTGTTTTTT.

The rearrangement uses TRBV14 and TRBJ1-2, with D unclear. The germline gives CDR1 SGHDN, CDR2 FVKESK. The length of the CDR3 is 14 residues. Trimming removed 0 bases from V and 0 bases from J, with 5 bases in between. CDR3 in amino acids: CASSQDLTNYGYTF. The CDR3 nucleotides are TGTGCCAGCAGCCAAGACCTAACTAACTATGGCTACACCTTC. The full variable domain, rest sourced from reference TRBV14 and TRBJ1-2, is EAGVTQFPSHSVIEKGQTVTLRCDPISGHDNLYWYRRVMGKEIKFLLHFVKESKQDESGMPNNRFLAERTGGTYSTLKVQPAELEDSGVYFCASSQDLTNYGYTFGSGTRLTVV.

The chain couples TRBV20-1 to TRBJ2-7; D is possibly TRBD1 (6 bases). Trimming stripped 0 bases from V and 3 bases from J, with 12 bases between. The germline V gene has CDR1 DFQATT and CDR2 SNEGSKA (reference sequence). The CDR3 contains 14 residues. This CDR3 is CSARDQGTIYEQYF. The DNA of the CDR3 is TGCAGTGCTAGAGACCAGGGGACAATCTACGAGCAGTACTTC.

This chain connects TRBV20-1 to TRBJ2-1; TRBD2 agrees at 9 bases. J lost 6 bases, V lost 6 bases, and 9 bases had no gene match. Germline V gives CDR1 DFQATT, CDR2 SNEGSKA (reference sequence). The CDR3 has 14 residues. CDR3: CSAKSLAGTNEQFF. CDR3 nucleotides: TGCAGTGCAAAGAGCCTAGCGGGGACCAATGAGCAGTTCTTC.

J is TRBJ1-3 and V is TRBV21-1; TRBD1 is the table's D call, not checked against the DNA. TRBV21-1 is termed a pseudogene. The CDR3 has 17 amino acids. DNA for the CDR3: TGTGCCAGCAGCGATGAGGTGGACACGAGGTGGAGAAACACCATATATTTT. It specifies CASSDEVDTRWRNTIYF.

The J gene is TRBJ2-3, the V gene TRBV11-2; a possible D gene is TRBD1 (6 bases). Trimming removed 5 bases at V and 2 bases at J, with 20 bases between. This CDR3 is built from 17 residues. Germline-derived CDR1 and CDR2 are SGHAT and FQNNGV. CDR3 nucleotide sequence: TGTGCCAGCAGCAGACGACAGGTTCTCCTGGTCACAGATACGCAGTATTTT. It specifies CASSRRQVLLVTDTQYF.

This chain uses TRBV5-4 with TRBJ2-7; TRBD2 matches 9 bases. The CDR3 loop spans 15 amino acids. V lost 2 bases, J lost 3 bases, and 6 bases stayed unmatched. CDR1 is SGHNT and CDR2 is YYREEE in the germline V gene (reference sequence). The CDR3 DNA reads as TGTGCCAGCAGCTTCTCTAGCGGGATGGTCTACGAGCAGTACTTC. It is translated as CASSFSSGMVYEQYF.

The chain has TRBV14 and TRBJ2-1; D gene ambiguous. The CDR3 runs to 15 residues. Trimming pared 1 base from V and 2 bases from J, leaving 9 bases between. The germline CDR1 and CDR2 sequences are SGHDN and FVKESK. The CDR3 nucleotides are TGTGCCAGCAGCCAAGTCCCCACAGCCTACAATGAGCAGTTCTTC. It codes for CASSQVPTAYNEQFF.

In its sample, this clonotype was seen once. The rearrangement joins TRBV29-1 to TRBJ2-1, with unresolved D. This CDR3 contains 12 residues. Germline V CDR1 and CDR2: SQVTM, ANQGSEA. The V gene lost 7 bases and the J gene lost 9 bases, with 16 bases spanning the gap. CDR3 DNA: TGCAGCGCTGGACGCAGAAGTGGTGAGCAGTTCTTC. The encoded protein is CSAGRRSGEQFF.

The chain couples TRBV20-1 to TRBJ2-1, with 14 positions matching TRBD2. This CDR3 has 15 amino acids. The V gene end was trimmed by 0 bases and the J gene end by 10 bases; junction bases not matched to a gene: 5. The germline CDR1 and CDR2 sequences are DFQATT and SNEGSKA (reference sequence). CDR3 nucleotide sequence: TGCAGTGCTAGAGAGGGGACTAGCGGGAGCCGAGAGCAGTTCTTC. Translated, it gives CSAREGTSGSREQFF.

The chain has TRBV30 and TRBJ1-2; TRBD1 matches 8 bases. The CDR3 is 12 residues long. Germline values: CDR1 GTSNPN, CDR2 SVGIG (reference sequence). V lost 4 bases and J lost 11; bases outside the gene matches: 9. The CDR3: CAWIRDRTLYTF. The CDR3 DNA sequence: TGTGCCTGGATCCGGGACAGGACTTTGTACACCTTC. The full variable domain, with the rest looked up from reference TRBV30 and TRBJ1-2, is SQTIHQWPATLVQPVGSPLSLECTVEGTSNPNLYWYRQAAGRGLQLLFYSVGIGQISSEVPQNLSASRPQDRQFILSSKKLLLSDSGFYLCAWIRDRTLYTFGSGTRLTVV.

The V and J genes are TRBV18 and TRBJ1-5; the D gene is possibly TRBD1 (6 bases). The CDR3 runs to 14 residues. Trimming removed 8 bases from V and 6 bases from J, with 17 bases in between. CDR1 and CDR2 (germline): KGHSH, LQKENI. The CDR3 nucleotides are TGTGCCAGCCTTCACCGGGGGGGCGTTCAGCCCCAGCATTTT. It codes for CASLHRGGVQPQHF.

Here the CDR3 DNA reads TGCGCCAGCAGCCGGGGTAGCGGGGACGCGGAGACCCAGTACTTC. Encoded protein: CASSRGSGDAETQYF. The V and J genes are TRBV4-1 and TRBJ2-5, with 8 bases aligning to TRBD2. The V segment lost 4 bases and the J segment 5 bases; nucleotides outside the gene matches: 9. Germline-derived CDR1 and CDR2 are MGHRA and YSYEKL. The CDR3 covers 15 residues.

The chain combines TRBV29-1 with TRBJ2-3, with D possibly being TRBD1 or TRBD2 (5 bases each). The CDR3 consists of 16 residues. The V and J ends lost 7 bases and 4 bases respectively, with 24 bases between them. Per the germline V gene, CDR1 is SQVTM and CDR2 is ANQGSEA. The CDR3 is CSAKLSRRGVADTQYF. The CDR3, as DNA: TGCAGCGCCAAATTGTCCCGCAGAGGGGTGGCAGATACGCAGTATTTT.

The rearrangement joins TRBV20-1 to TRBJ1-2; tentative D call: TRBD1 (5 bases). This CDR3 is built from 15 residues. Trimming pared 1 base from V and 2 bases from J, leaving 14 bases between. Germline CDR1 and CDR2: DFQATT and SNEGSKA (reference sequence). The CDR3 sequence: CSARAQVWGNYGYTF. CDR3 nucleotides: TGCAGTGCTAGAGCCCAGGTTTGGGGGAACTATGGCTACACCTTC.

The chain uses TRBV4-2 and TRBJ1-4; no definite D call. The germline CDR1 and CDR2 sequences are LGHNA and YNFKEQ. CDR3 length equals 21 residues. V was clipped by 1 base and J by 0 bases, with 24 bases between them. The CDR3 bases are TGTGCCAGCAGCCAAGGAAGCAGAACTTGGGATGGTCGGTCAACTAATGAAAAACTGTTTTTT. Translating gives CASSQGSRTWDGRSTNEKLFF.

The chain's CDR3 is CASSVGTRNTEAFF. The CDR3 DNA sequence: TGTGCCAGCAGCGTAGGAACCCGAAACACTGAAGCTTTCTTT. The V gene is TRBV9, the J gene TRBJ1-1; D call uncertain. Germline values: CDR1 SGDLS, CDR2 YYNGEE. The CDR3 extends over 14 amino acids. The ends were cut back, 0 bases at V and 2 bases at J, with 8 bases in the middle.

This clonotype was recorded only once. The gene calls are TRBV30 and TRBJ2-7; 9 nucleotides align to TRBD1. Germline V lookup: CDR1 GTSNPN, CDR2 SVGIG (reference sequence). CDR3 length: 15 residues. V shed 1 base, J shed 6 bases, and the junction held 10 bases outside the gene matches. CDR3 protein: CAWSGYRGLTGEQYF. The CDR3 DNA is TGTGCCTGGAGTGGATACAGGGGGCTCACAGGCGAGCAGTACTTC.